The next 13 T cell receptor beta chains were all read from a single sample in a study of T-cell reconstitution after alpha-beta-depleted transplantation in children. This sample's TCRbeta library carried unique molecular identifier barcodes. TCRdb reprocessed the PCR reads with MiXCR, giving one entry per CDR3 protein. The repertoire holds around 300,000 distinct CDR3 sequences, with over 9.5% as singletons. The sample consisted of PBMCs, taken before TCRalphabeta/CD19-depleted stem cell transplant. Receptor source: a boy in the first two years of life with acute myeloid leukemia, due to receive a stem cell transplant.

This clonotype was observed at least ten times. The rearrangement links TRBV12-3 or TRBV12-4 to TRBJ1-5, with 7 bases fitting TRBD1. With V trimmed by 8 bases and J by 4 bases, 2 bases remained unmatched. The CDR3 runs 12 residues. As DNA, the CDR3 is TGTGCCAGCGGGACAGCTAATCAGCCCCAGCATTTT. Its protein is CASGTANQPQHF.

The rearrangement uses TRBV10-3 and TRBJ2-4, with 7 bases matching TRBD1. Germline CDR1 and CDR2: ENHRY and SYGVKD. The CDR3 is 15 residues long. V lost 5 bases, J lost 0 bases, and 4 bases stayed unmatched. Here the CDR3 reads CAISSGQLAKNIQYF. Here the CDR3 DNA reads TGTGCCATCAGTTCGGGACAGTTAGCCAAAAACATTCAGTACTTC.

This clonotype was observed a few times. V is TRBV20-1 and J is TRBJ2-1; 13 bases map to TRBD2. The germline gives CDR1 DFQATT, CDR2 SNEGSKA (reference sequence). This CDR3 is 14 amino acids long. V shed 4 bases, J shed 8 bases, and the junction held 5 bases outside the gene matches. This CDR3 reads CSAIGLAGADEQFF. The CDR3 bases are TGCAGTGCTATAGGACTAGCGGGGGCGGATGAGCAGTTCTTC.

V usage is TRBV13 and J usage is TRBJ2-1; 7 bases align to TRBD2. This CDR3 has 16 amino acids. Germline V gene data show CDR1 as PRHDT and CDR2 as FYEKMQ (reference sequence). V lost 5 bases and J lost 8; bases outside the gene matches: 15. Here the CDR3 DNA reads TGTGCCAGCAGCCCCTCCGGTTTGGGGGGGACCTATGAGCAGTTCTTC. This sequence encodes CASSPSGLGGTYEQFF.

Ten or more counts support this clonotype. This CDR3 is CASSPGTLVQYF. The CDR3 region has the DNA TGTGCCAGCTCACCCGGGACTTTAGTACAGTACTTC. V and J are TRBV18 and TRBJ2-7; D might be TRBD2 (6 bases). This CDR3 comprises 12 residues. V shed 3 bases and J shed 10 bases, with 13 bases lying between them. Germline loops: CDR1 KGHSH, CDR2 LQKENI.

Only a few counts were recorded for this clonotype. This may be a read error: a much more frequent sequence differs by one nucleotide. V and J are TRBV29-1 and TRBJ1-1; no reliable D call. CDR3 length: 11 amino acids. The germline V gene has CDR1 SQVTM and CDR2 ANQGSEA. CDR3 loop: CSVTLNSEAFF. The DNA for the CDR3 is TGCAGCGTTACCCTGAACTCTGAAGCTTTCTTT. The complete variable domain, with remaining parts taken from reference TRBV29-1 and TRBJ1-1, reads SAVISQKPSRDICQRGTSLTIQCQVDSQVTMMFWYRQQPGQSLTLIATANQGSEATYESGFVIDKFPISRPNLTFSTLTVSNMSPEDSSIYLCSVTLNSEAFFGQGTRLTVV.

This clonotype was observed many times. V usage is TRBV25-1 and J usage is TRBJ2-7; no reliable D call. Germline V gene data show CDR1 as MGHDK and CDR2 as SYGVNS. The germline V and J ends were trimmed by 3 bases and 3 bases, with 9 bases remaining between them. The CDR3 is 13 residues long. The CDR3: CASSDVEIYEQYF. CDR3 sequence (DNA): TGTGCCAGCAGTGATGTGGAAATCTACGAGCAGTACTTC.

This clonotype was detected ten times or more. This chain uses TRBV7-9 with TRBJ2-2, with 9 positions matching TRBD1. The CDR3 consists of 15 residues. With 5 bases clipped from V and 5 bases from J, the junction kept 6 bases outside the gene matches. Germline V lookup: CDR1 SEHNR, CDR2 FQNEAQ (reference sequence). Here the CDR3 DNA reads TGTGCCAGCAGCCCGGGACAGGGAAAAACCGGGGAGCTGTTTTTT. It encodes CASSPGQGKTGELFF.

Many counts were recorded for this clonotype. A much larger clone differs by one base, so this may be a read error. The chain has TRBV20-1 and TRBJ2-3; D assignment may be TRBD1 or TRBD2 (7 bases each). The CDR3 sequence is 15 residues long. Trimming took 0 bases from V and 5 from J, leaving 15 bases between them. Germline CDR1 reads DFQATT; CDR2 reads SNEGSKA (reference sequence). CDR3 sequence reads: CSARDRGGIIDTQYF. CDR3 bases: TGCAGTGCTAGAGACAGGGGGGGGATTATAGATACGCAGTATTTT.

This rearrangement joins TRBV19 to TRBJ2-7; 11 bases match TRBD2. CDR1 is LNHDA, CDR2 SQIVND, per germline (reference sequence). CDR3 size: 16 residues. Trimming cost V 6 bases and J 1 base; bases outside gene matches: 8. This CDR3 is CASSAGTSGLSYEQYF. The CDR3 nucleotides read TGTGCCAGTAGCGCCGGGACTAGCGGCCTATCCTACGAGCAGTACTTC. The variable domain in full, with the rest retrieved from reference TRBV19 and TRBJ2-7, is DGGITQSPKYLFRKEGQNVTLSCEQNLNHDAMYWYRQDPGQGLRLIYYSQIVNDFQKGDIAEGYSVSREKKESFPLTVTSAQKNPTAFYLCASSAGTSGLSYEQYFGPGTRLTVT.

This clonotype was recorded many times. This chain connects TRBV4-2 to TRBJ2-1; 7 nucleotides agree with TRBD2. This CDR3 is 16 amino acids long. CDR1 is LGHNA, CDR2 YNFKEQ, per germline. V trimming: 4 bases; J trimming: 4 bases; junction bases outside the gene matches: 10. In nucleotides, the CDR3 is TGTGCCAGCAGCCCCTGGCGGGAGAGCCTTTACAATGAGCAGTTCTTC. Protein sequence: CASSPWRESLYNEQFF.

The table lists this clonotype with many counts. Germline is not matched at one junction end, which may reflect a read error. This chain connects TRBV7-7 to TRBJ2-5, with D tentatively TRBD1 (6 bases). The CDR3 contains 14 residues. The germline V gene encodes CDR1 SSHAT and CDR2 FNYEAQ (reference sequence). The CDR3 nucleotides are TGTGCTAGCAGCTTGGGCACAGGGAAGGAGACCCAGTACTTC. Translation: CASSLGTGKETQYF.

This chain joins TRBV3-1 and TRBJ2-7, with a possible D match to TRBD1 (6 bases). The CDR3 has 16 amino acids. With 0 bases removed from V and 5 bases from J, the gap between germline ends came to 17 bases. Germline CDR1 and CDR2: LGHDT and YNNKEL (reference sequence). CDR3 loop: CASSQDRPGTYHEQYF. The CDR3 nucleotides are TGTGCCAGCAGCCAAGATAGACCGGGGACATACCACGAGCAGTACTTC.